A selection of T cell receptor beta chains follows, all from one sample in a study of CD4 T cells in relation to SARS-CoV-2 and coronaviruses. Data came from immunoSEQ multiplex PCR; TCRdb stores just in-frame clones and leaves some out. The table includes roughly 45,000 clones, more than 65% detected once. These TCRs' antigens remain unknown. The sample comprised naive CD4+ T cells from PBMCs, cultured in vitro. These receptors all stem from an adult with COVID-19. The CDR3 runs from the conserved cysteine through the conserved F or W. The D gene is left open where the match is weak. A clone size is listed for some rows: how often the clone was seen (once, few, many), or a class if it is expanded.

J | D | length | size | V | DNA | CDR3
TRBJ1-2 | - | 14 | few | TRBV7-2 | TGTGCCAGCAGCTTAGGCACTAACCTTGGTGGCTACACCTTC | CASSLGTNLGGYTF
TRBJ2-1 | TRBD2 | 16 | - | TRBV9 | TGTGCCAGCAGCCCAGCTAGCGGTTCTTACTACAATGAGCAGTTCTTC | CASSPASGSYYNEQFF
TRBJ2-1 | - | 12 | - | TRBV19 | TGTGCCAGTGGACAGTCCTACAATGAGCAGTTCTTC | CASGQSYNEQFF
TRBJ2-5 | - | 12 | - | TRBV12-3/TRBV12-4 | TGTGCCAGCAGTGAGGTGAGGGAGACCCAGTACTTC | CASSEVRETQYF
TRBJ2-2 | TRBD2 | 18 | - | TRBV6-2/TRBV6-3 | TGTGCCAGCAGTTCCCCCCTACTAGCGGGAGTGAACACCGGGGAGCTGTTTTTT | CASSSPLLAGVNTGELFF
TRBJ2-5 | - | 15 | once | TRBV14 | TGTGCCAGCAGCCAACTCGCCGGATTCGGGGAGACCCAGTACTTC | CASSQLAGFGETQYF
TRBJ1-1 | - | 16 | - | TRBV5-1 | TGCGCCAGCAGCTTGGGTCTTTGGCCTGTGGGCACTGAAGCTTTCTTT | CASSLGLWPVGTEAFF
TRBJ2-1 | - | 13 | once | TRBV6-5 | TGTGCCAGCAGTTTACCCGGGTTTGATGAGCAGTTCTTC | CASSLPGFDEQFF
TRBJ2-3 | - | 14 | - | TRBV10-1 | TGCGCCAGCAGTGAGTCCTCTACGACAGATACGCAGTATTTT | CASSESSTTDTQYF
TRBJ2-7 | - | 13 | - | TRBV3-1/TRBV3-2 | TGTGCCAGCAGCCAATTTTCCTCTTACGAGCAGTACTTC | CASSQFSSYEQYF
TRBJ2-6 | - | 15 | - | TRBV19 | TGTGCCAGTAATAGCCGGGACACTGGGGCCAACGTCCTGACTTTC | CASNSRDTGANVLTF
TRBJ2-4 | - | 15 | - | TRBV2 | TGTGCCAGCAGTGTAGTTTACCCTGTTACGAACATTCAGTACTTC | CASSVVYPVTNIQYF
TRBJ2-1 | - | 16 | - | TRBV7-6 | TGTGCCAGCAGCTTAGGGGGCGGGATTCTATACAATGAGCAGTTCTTC | CASSLGGGILYNEQFF
TRBJ2-7 | - | 12 | - | TRBV6-6 | TGTGCCTCTGGGGTTCGAGCTCCCGAGCAGTACTTC | CASGVRAPEQYF
TRBJ1-5 | - | 15 | - | TRBV11-2 | TGTGCCAGCAGCTTAGCAGGGTGGGGCAATCAGCCCCAGCATTTT | CASSLAGWGNQPQHF
TRBJ2-1 | TRBD2 | 16 | - | TRBV7-8 | TGTGCCAGCAGCTTAGTTGAGACTAGCGGGAACAATGAGCAGTTCTTC | CASSLVETSGNNEQFF
TRBJ1-2 | - | 12 | - | TRBV12-3/TRBV12-4 | TGTGCCAGCAGTTTAGCGGAGTTGGGCTACACCTTC | CASSLAELGYTF
TRBJ2-1 | - | 13 | - | TRBV7-3 | TGTGCCAGCAGCTTATCCGGATACAATGAGCAGTTCTTC | CASSLSGYNEQFF
TRBJ2-3 | TRBD2 | 15 | - | TRBV7-3 | TGTGCCAGCAGCTTAACTAGCGGGGCCACAGATACGCAGTATTTT | CASSLTSGATDTQYF
TRBJ2-7 | - | 12 | once | TRBV7-8 | TGTGCCAGCAGCCTAAGGACGGGCGAGCAGTACTTC | CASSLRTGEQYF
TRBJ2-7 | TRBD1 | 13 | - | TRBV27 | TGTGCCAGCAGTCCGGACAGGGCCTACGAGCAGTACTTC | CASSPDRAYEQYF
TRBJ2-3 | TRBD2 | 18 | - | TRBV28 | TGTGCCAGCAGCCCCCGAATTGGGACTAGCGGTAGCACAGATACGCAGTATTTT | CASSPRIGTSGSTDTQYF
TRBJ2-5 | - | 16 | - | TRBV6-2/TRBV6-3 | TGTGCCAGCAGTTACGGGACCCTCGGGTACCAAGAGACCCAGTACTTC | CASSYGTLGYQETQYF
TRBJ2-5 | TRBD2 | 16 | - | TRBV5-4 | TGTGCCAGCAGCTTGGATTCTAGCGGGTTGCAAGAGACCCAGTACTTC | CASSLDSSGLQETQYF
TRBJ1-5 | - | 15 | - | TRBV2 | TGTGCCAGCAGTGAAAGGTTCAGGGCGGATCAGCCCCAGCATTTT | CASSERFRADQPQHF
TRBJ2-5 | TRBD2 | 14 | once | TRBV10-3 | TGTGCCATCGGTCGGACTAGCGGGAGTCAGACCCAGTACTTC | CAIGRTSGSQTQYF
TRBJ1-5 | - | 12 | - | TRBV12-5 | TGTGCTAGTGGTTTTGACACCCAGCCCCAGCATTTT | CASGFDTQPQHF
TRBJ2-1 | - | 15 | - | TRBV3-1/TRBV3-2 | TGTGCCAGCAGCCCTCGTCGGACGGGGTACAATGAGCAGTTCTTC | CASSPRRTGYNEQFF
TRBJ1-3 | - | 14 | few | TRBV5-1 | TGCGCCAGCAGCTTGCCAGACTCTGGAAACACCATATATTTT | CASSLPDSGNTIYF
TRBJ2-1 | TRBD2 | 15 | few | TRBV28 | TGTGCCAGCAGTTTATTGTCCAGCGGGAGATATGAGCAGTTCTTC | CASSLLSSGRYEQFF
TRBJ2-7 | - | 14 | - | TRBV4-1 | TGCGCCAGCAGCCCCCGCGAGAGCTCCTACGAGCAGTACTTC | CASSPRESSYEQYF
TRBJ1-2 | - | 14 | - | TRBV24-1 | TGTGCCACCAGTGACCCCGGACTCGGAGGAGGCTACACCTTC | CATSDPGLGGGYTF
TRBJ2-3 | TRBD1 | 16 | once | TRBV6-6 | TGTGCCAGCAGTTACTGGACAGGGTTGTTCACAGATACGCAGTATTTT | CASSYWTGLFTDTQYF
TRBJ2-1 | TRBD2 | 15 | - | TRBV3-1/TRBV3-2 | TGTGCCAGCAGCTCTCTAGCGGGAGGAAATAATGAGCAGTTCTTC | CASSSLAGGNNEQFF
TRBJ2-3 | TRBD2 | 15 | - | TRBV6-5 | TGTGCCAGCAGTTCTAGCGGGAGGAGGGTAGATACGCAGTATTTT | CASSSSGRRVDTQYF